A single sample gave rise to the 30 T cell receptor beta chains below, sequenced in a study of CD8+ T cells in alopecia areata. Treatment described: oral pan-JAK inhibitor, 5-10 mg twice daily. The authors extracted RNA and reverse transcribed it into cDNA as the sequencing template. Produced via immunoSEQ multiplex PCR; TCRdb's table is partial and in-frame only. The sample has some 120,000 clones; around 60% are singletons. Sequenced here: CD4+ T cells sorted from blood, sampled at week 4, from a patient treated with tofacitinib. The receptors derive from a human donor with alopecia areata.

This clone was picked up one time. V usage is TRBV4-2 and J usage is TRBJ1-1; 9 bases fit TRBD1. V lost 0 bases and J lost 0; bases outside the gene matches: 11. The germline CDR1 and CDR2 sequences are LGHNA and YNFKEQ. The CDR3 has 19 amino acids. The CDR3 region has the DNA TGTGCCAGCAGCCAAGATGGGCCCGGGACAGGGACCATGAACACTGAAGCTTTCTTT. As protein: CASSQDGPGTGTMNTEAFF.

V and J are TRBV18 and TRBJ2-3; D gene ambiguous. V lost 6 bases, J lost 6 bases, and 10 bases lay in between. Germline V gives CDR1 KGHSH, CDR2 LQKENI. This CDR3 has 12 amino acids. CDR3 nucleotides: TGTGCCAGCTCCCGCGGTACGGATACGCAGTATTTT. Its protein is CASSRGTDTQYF.

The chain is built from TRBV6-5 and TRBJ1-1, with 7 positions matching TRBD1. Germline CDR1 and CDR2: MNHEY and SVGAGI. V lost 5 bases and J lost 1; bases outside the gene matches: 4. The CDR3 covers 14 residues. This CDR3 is CASSKGQTNTEAFF. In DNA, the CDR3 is TGTGCCAGCAGTAAGGGACAGACGAACACTGAAGCTTTCTTT.

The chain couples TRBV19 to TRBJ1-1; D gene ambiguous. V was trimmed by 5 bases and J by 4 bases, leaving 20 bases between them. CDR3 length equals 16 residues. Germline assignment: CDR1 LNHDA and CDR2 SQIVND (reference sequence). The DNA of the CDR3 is TGTGCCAGTAGTCCCGCCTTTAAAGTAGTCGGCACTGAAGCTTTCTTT. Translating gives CASSPAFKVVGTEAFF.

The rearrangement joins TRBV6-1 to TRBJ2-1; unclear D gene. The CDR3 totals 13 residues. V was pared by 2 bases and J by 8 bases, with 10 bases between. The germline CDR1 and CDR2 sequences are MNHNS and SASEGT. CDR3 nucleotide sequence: TGTGCCAGCAGTGAACTCTCGGGCGATGAGCAGTTCTTC. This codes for CASSELSGDEQFF.

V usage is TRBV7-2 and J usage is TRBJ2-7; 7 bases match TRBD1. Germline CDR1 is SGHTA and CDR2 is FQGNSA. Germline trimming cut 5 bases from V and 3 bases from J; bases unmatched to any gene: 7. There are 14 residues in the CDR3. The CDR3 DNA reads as TGTGCCAGCAGCCAATACGGGACAGACTACGAGCAGTACTTC. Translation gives CASSQYGTDYEQYF.

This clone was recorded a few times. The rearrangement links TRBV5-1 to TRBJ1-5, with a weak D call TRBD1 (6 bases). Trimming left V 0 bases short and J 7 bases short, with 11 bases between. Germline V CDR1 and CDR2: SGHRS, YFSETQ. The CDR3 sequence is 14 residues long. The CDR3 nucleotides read TGCGCCAGCAGCTTGGGCGAAGGGGGGCAGCCCCAGCATTTT. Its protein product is CASSLGEGGQPQHF.

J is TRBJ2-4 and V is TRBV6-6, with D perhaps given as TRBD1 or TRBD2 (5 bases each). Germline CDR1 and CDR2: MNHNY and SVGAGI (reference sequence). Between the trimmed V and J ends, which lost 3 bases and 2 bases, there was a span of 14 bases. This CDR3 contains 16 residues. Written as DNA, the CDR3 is TGTGCCAGCAGTTATGGTGGGACCGCCTCCAAAAACATTCAGTACTTC. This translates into CASSYGGTASKNIQYF.

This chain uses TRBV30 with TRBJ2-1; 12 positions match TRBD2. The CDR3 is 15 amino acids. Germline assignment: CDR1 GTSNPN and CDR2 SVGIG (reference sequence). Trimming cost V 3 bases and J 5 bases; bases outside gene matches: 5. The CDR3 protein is CAWSAGLAGNNEQFF. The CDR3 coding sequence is TGTGCCTGGAGCGCGGGACTAGCGGGCAACAATGAGCAGTTCTTC.

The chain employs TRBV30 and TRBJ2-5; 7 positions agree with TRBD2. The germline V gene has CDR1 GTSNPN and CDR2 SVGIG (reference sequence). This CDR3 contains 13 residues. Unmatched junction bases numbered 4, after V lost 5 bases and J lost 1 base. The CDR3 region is CAWVGRAQETQYF. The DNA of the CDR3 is TGTGCCTGGGTTGGGAGGGCCCAAGAGACCCAGTACTTC.

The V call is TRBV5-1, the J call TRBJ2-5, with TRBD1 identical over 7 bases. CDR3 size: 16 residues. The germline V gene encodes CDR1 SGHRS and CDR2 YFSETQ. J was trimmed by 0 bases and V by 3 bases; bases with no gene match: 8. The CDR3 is CASSSGIGGYQETQYF. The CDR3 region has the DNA TGCGCCAGCAGCTCTGGTATAGGGGGCTACCAAGAGACCCAGTACTTC.

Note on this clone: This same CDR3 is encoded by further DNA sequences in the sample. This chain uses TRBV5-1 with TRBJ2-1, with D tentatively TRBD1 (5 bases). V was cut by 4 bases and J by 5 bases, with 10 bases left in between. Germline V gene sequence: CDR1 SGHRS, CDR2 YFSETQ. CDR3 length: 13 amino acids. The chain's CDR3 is CASSLQVHNEQFF. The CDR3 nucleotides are TGCGCCAGCAGCCTACAGGTCCACAATGAGCAGTTCTTC.

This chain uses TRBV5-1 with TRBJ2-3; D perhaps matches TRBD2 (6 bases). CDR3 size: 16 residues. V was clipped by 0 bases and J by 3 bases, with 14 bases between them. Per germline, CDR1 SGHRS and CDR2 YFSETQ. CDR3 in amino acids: CASSLGPGEGTDTQYF. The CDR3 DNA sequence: TGCGCCAGCAGCTTGGGGCCGGGGGAAGGAACAGATACGCAGTATTTT.

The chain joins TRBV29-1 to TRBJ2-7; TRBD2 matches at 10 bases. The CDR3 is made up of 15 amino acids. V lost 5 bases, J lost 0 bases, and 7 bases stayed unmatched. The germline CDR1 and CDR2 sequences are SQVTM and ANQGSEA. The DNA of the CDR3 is TGCAGCGTTTCACGACTAGCGGGCTCCTCCTACGAGCAGTACTTC. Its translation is CSVSRLAGSSYEQYF.

The chain's CDR3 is CASSDLGSYGYTF. Here the CDR3 DNA reads TGTGCCAGCAGTGATTTGGGCAGCTATGGCTACACCTTC. V is TRBV25-1 and J is TRBJ1-2; D uncertain. Germline V gene lookup returns CDR1 MGHDK and CDR2 SYGVNS. Between the trimmed V and J ends, which lost 3 bases and 4 bases, there was a span of 9 bases. The CDR3 loop spans 13 amino acids.

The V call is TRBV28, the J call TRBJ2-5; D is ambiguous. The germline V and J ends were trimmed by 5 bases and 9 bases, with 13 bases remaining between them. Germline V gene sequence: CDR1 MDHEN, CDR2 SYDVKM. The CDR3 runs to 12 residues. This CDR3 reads CASSADRRAQYF. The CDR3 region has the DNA TGTGCCAGCAGTGCGGACCGGCGAGCCCAGTACTTC. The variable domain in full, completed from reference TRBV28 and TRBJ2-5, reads DVKVTQSSRYLVKRTGEKVFLECVQDMDHENMFWYRQDPGLGLRLIYFSYDVKMKEKGDIPEGYSVSREKKERFSLILESASTNQTSMYLCASSADRRAQYFGPGTRLLVL.

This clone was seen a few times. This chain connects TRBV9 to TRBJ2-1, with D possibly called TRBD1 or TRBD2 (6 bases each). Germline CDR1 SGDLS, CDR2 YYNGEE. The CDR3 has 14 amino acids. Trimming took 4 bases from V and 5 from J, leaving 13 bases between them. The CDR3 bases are TGTGCCAGCAGCTCCCAGGGGAGGAACAATGAGCAGTTCTTC. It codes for CASSSQGRNNEQFF. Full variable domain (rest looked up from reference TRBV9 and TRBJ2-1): DSGVTQTPKHLITATGQRVTLRCSPRSGDLSVYWYQQSLDQGLQFLIQYYNGEERAKGNILERFSAQQFPDLHSELNLSSLELGDSALYFCASSSQGRNNEQFFGPGTRLTVL.

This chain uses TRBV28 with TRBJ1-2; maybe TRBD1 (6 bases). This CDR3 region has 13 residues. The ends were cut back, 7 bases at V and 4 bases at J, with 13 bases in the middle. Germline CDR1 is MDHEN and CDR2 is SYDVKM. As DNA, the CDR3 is TGTGCCAGCACCTTGGGGACATCCTATGGCTACACCTTC. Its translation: CASTLGTSYGYTF.

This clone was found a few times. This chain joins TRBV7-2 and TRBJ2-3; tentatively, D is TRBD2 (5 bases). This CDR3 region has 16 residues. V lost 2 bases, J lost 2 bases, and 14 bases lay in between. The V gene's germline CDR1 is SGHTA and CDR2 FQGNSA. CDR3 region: CASSLSSGGFTDTQYF. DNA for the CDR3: TGTGCCAGCAGCTTATCCTCTGGCGGGTTCACAGATACGCAGTATTTT.

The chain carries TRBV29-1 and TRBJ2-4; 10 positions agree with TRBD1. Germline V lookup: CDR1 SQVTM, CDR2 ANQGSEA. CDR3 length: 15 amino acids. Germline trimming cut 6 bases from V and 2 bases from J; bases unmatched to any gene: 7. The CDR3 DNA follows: TGCAGCGTGGATCGGACAGGGGGGTCCAAAAACATTCAGTACTTC. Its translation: CSVDRTGGSKNIQYF.

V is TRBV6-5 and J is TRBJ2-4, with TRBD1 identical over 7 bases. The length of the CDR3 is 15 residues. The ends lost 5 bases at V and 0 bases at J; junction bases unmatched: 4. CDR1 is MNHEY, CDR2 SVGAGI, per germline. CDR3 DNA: TGTGCCAGCAGTCGACGACAGGGAGCCAAAAACATTCAGTACTTC. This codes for CASSRRQGAKNIQYF.

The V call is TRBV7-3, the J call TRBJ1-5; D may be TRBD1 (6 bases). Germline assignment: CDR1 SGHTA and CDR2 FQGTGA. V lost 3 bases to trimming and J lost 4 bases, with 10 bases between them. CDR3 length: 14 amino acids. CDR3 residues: CASSLGGPNQPQHF. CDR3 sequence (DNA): TGTGCCAGCAGCTTGGGGGGGCCTAATCAGCCCCAGCATTTT.

CDR3 residues: CASSLDREKLFF. The CDR3 DNA sequence: TGTGCCAGCAGCTTAGATCGTGAAAAACTGTTTTTT. The rearrangement links TRBV7-2 to TRBJ1-4; D uncertain. CDR1 is SGHTA and CDR2 is FQGNSA in the germline V gene. This CDR3 comprises 12 residues. V lost 1 base to trimming and J lost 7 bases, with 4 bases between them.

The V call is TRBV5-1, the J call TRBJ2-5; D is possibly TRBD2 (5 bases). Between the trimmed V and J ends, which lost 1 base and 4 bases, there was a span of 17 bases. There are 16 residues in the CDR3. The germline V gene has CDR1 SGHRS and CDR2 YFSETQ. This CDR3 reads CASSLMVGFGGETQYF. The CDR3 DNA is TGCGCCAGCAGCTTGATGGTAGGGTTCGGAGGAGAGACCCAGTACTTC. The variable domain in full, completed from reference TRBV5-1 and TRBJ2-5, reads KAGVTQTPRYLIKTRGQQVTLSCSPISGHRSVSWYQQTPGQGLQFLFEYFSETQRNKGNFPGRFSGRQFSNSRSEMNVSTLELGDSALYLCASSLMVGFGGETQYFGPGTRLLVL.

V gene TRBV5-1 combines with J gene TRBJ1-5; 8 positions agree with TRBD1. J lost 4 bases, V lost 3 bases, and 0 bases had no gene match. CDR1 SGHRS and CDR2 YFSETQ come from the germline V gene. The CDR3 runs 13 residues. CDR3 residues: CASSWTGNQPQHF. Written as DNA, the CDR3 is TGCGCCAGCAGCTGGACAGGGAATCAGCCCCAGCATTTT.

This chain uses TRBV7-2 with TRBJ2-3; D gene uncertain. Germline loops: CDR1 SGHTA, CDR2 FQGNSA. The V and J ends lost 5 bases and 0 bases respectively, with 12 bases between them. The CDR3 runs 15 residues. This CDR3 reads CASSPVGISTDTQYF. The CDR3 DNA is TGTGCCAGCAGCCCCGTGGGTATTAGCACAGATACGCAGTATTTT.

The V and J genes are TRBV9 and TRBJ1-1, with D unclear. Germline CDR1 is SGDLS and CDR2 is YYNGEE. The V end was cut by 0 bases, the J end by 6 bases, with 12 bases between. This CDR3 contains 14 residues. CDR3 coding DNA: TGTGCCAGCAGCGTAGACTTCGAGACCCCTGAAGCTTTCTTT. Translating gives CASSVDFETPEAFF.

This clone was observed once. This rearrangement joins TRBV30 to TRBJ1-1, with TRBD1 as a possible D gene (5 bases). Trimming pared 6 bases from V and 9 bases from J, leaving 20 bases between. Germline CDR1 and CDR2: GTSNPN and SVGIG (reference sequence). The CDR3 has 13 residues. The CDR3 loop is CACGSRDQKKAFF. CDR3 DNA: TGTGCCTGCGGCTCCCGGGACCAAAAAAAAGCTTTCTTT.

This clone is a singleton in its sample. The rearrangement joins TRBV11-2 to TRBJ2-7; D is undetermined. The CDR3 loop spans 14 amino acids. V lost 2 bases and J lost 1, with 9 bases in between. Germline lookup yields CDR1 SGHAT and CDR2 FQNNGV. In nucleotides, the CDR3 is TGTGCCAGCAGCTTATATGAGACATCCTACGAGCAGTACTTC. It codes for CASSLYETSYEQYF.

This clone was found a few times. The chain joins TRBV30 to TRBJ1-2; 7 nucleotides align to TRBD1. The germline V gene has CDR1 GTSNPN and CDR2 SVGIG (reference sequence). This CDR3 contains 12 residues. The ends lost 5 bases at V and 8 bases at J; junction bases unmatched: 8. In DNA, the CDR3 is TGTGCCTGGTCAAGAGACAGGGCCGGCTACACCTTC. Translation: CAWSRDRAGYTF.